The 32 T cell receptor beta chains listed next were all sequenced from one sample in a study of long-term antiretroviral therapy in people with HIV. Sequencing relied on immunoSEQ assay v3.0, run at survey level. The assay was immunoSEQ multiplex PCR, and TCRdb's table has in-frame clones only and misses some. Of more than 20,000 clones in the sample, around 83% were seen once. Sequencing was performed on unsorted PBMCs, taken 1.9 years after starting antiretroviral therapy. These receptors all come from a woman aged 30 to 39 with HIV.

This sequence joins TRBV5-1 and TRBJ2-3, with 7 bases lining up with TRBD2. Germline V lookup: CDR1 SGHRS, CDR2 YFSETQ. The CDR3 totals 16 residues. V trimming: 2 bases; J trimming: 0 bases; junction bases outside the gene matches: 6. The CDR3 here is CASSFSSGSSTDTQYF. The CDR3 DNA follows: TGCGCCAGCAGCTTTTCTAGCGGATCGAGCACAGATACGCAGTATTTT.

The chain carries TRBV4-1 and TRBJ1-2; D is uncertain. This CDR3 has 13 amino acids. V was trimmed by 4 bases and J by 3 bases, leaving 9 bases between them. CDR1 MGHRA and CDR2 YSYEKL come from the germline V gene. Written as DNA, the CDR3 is TGCGCCAGCAGCCGCGACGGATACTATGGCTACACCTTC. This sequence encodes CASSRDGYYGYTF.

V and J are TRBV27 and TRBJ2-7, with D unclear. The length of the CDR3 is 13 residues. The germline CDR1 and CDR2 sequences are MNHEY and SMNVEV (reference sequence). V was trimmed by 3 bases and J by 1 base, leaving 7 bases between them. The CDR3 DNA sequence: TGTGCCAGCAGTTTGTCGCCTTCCTACGAGCAGTACGTC. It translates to CASSLSPSYEQYV.

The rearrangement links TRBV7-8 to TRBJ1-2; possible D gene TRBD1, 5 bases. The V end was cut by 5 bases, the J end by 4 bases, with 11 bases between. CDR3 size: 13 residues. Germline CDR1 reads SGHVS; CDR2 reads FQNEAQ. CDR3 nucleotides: TGTGCCAGCAGCCCTCCCGGGGGCTATGGCTACACCTTC. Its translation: CASSPPGGYGYTF.

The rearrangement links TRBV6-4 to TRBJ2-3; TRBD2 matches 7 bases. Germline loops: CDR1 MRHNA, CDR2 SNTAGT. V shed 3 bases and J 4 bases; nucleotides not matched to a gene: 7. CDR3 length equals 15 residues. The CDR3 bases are TGTGCCAGCAGTGAGATGGCGGGGGTCCCAGATACGCAGTATTTT. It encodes CASSEMAGVPDTQYF.

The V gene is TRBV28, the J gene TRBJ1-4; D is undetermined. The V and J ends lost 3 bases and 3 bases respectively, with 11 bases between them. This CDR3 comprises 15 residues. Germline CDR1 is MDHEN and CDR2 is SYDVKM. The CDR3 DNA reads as TGTGCCAGCAGTTTCGGGGTCGGTGCTAATGAAAAACTGTTTTTT. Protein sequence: CASSFGVGANEKLFF.

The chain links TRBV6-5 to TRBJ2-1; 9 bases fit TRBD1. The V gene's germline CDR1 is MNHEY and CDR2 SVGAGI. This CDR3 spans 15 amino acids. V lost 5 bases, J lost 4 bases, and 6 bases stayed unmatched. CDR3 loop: CASSIDRGVYNEQFF. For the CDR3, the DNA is TGTGCCAGCAGTATCGACAGGGGGGTTTACAATGAGCAGTTCTTC.

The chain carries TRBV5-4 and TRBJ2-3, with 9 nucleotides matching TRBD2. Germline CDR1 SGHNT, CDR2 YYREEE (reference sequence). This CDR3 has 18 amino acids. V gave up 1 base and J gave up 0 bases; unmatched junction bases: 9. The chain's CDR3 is CASSLTAGGGGSTDTQYF. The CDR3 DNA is TGTGCCAGCAGCTTGACTGCTGGCGGGGGGGGTAGCACAGATACGCAGTATTTT. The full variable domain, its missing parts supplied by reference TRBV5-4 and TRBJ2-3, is ETGVTQSPTHLIKTRGQQVTLRCSSQSGHNTVSWYQQALGQGPQFIFQYYREEENGRGNFPPRFSGLQFPNYSSELNVNALELDDSALYLCASSLTAGGGGSTDTQYFGPGTRLTVL.

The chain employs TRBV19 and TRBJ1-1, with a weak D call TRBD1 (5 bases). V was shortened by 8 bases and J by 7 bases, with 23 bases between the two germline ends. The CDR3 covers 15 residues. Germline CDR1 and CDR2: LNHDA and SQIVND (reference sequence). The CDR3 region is CASWPGAQGAHEAFF. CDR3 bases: TGTGCCAGTTGGCCCGGGGCGCAGGGCGCGCATGAAGCTTTCTTT.

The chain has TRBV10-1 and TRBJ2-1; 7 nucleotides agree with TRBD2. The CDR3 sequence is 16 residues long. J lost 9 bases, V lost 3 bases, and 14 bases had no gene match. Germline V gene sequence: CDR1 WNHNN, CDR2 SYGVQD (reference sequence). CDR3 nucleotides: TGCGCCAGCAGTGACAAGACTGGGAGTAGCGGGCGTGAGCAGTTCTTC. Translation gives CASSDKTGSSGREQFF.

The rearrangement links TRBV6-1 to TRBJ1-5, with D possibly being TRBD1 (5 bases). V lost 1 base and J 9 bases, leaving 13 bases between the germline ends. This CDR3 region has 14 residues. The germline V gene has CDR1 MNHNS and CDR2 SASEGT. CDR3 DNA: TGTGCCAGCAGTGAAGGGGCAGGGCCAGGGCCCCAGCATTTT. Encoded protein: CASSEGAGPGPQHF.

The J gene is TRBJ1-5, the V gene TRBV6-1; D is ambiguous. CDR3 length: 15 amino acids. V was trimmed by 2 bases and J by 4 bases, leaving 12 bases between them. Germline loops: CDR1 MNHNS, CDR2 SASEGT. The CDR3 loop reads CASSEYLTSNQPQHF. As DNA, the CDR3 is TGTGCCAGCAGTGAATACTTGACAAGTAATCAGCCCCAGCATTTT.

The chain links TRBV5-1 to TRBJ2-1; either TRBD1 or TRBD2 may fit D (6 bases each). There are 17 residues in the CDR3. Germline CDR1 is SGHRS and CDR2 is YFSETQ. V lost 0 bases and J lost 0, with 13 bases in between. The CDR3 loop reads CASSLEGGPVSYNEQFF. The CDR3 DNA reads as TGCGCCAGCAGCTTGGAGGGGGGTCCGGTCTCCTACAATGAGCAGTTCTTC.

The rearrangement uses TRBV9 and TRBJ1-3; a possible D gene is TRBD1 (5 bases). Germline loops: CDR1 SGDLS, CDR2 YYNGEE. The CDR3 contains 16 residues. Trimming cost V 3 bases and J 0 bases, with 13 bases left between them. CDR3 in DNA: TGTGCCAGCAGCGCACCCGGGACGACCTCTGGAAACACCATATATTTT. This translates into CASSAPGTTSGNTIYF.

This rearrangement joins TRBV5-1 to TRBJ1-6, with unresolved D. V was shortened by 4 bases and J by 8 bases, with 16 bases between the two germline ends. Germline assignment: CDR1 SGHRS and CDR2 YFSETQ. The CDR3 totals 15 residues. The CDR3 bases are TGCGCCAGCAGCCCCGGTTACTCGGTGGATTCACCCCTCCACTTT. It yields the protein CASSPGYSVDSPLHF.

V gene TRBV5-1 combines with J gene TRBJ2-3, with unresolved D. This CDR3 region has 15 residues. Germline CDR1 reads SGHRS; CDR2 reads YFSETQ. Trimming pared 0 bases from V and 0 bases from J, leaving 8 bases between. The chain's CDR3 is CASSLARVSTDTQYF. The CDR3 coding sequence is TGCGCCAGCAGCTTGGCACGGGTTAGCACAGATACGCAGTATTTT.

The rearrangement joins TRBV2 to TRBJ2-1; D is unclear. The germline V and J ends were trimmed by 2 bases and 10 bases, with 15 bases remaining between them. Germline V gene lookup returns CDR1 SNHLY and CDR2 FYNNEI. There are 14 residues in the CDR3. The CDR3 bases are TGTGCCAGCAGTGAAAATTTTGGAGTTCGCGAGCAGTTCTTC. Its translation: CASSENFGVREQFF.

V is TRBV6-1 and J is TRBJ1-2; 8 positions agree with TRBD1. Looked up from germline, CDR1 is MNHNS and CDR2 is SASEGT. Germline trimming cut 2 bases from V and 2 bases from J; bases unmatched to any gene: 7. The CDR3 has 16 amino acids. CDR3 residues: CASSEIGQGGNYGYTF. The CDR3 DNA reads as TGTGCCAGCAGTGAAATCGGACAGGGAGGGAACTATGGCTACACCTTC.

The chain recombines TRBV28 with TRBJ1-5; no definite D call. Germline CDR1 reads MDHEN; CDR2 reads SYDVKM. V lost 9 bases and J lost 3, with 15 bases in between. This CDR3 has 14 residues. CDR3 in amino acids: CASRELYANQPQHF. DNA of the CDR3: TGTGCCAGTAGGGAGTTATACGCCAATCAGCCCCAGCATTTT.

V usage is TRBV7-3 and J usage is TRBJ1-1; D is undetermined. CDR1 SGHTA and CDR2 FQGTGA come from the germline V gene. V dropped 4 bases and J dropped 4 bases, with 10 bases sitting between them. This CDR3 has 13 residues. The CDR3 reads CASSSQEFTEAFF. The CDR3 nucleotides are TGTGCCAGCAGCTCCCAGGAGTTCACTGAAGCTTTCTTT.

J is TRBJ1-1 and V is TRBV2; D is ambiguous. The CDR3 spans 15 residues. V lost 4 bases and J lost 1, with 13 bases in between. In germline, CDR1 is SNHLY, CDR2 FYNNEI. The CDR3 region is CASSVTAPGNTEAFF. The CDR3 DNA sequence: TGTGCCAGCAGTGTCACCGCTCCTGGGAACACTGAAGCTTTCTTT.

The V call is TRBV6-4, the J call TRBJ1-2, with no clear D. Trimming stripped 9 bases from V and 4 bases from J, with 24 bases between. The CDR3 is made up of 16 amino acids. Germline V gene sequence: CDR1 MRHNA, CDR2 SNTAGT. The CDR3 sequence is CARRCKADGILYGYTF. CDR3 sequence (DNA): TGTGCCAGAAGGTGTAAGGCGGACGGCATTCTCTATGGCTACACCTTC.

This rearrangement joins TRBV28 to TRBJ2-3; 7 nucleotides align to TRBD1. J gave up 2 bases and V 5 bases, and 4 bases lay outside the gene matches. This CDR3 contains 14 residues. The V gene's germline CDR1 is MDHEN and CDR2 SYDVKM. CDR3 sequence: CASSGGQNTDTQYF. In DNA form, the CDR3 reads TGTGCCAGCAGTGGGGGACAGAACACAGATACGCAGTATTTT.

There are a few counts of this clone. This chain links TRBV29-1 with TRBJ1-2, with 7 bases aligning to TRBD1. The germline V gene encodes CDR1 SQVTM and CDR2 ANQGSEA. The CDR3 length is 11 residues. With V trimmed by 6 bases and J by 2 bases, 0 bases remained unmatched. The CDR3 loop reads CSVTGNYGYTF. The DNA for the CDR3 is TGCAGCGTGACAGGGAACTATGGCTACACCTTC.

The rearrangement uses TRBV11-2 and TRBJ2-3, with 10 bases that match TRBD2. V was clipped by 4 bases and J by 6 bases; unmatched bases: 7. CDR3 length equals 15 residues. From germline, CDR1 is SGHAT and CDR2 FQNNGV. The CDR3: CASSSLAGGWDTQYF. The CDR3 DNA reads TGTGCCAGCAGCTCCTTAGCGGGGGGTTGGGATACGCAGTATTTT.

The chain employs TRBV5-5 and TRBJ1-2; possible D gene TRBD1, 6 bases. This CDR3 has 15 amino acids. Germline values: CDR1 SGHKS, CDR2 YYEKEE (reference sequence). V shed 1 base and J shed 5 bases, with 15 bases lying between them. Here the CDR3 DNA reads TGTGCCAGCAGCTTGACAGGGACGGATGTTTATGGCTACACCTTC. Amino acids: CASSLTGTDVYGYTF.

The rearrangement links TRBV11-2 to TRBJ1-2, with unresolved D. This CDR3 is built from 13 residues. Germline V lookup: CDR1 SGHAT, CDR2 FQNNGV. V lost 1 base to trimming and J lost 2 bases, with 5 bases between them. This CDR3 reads CASSLAGNYGYTF. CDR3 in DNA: TGTGCCAGCAGCTTAGCCGGGAACTATGGCTACACCTTC.

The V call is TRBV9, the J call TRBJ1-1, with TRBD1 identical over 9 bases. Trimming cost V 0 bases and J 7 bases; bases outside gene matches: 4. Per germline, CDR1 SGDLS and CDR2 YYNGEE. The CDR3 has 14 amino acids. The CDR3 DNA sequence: TGTGCCAGCAGCGTAGCATCGGGACAGGGTGAAGCTTTCTTT. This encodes CASSVASGQGEAFF.

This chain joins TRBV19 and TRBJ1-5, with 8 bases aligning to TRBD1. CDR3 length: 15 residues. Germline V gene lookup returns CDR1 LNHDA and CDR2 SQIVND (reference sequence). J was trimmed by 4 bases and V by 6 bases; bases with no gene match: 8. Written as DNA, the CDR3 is TGTGCCAGTAGCCTGACAGGGGCCGCTAATCAGCCCCAGCATTTT. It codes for CASSLTGAANQPQHF.

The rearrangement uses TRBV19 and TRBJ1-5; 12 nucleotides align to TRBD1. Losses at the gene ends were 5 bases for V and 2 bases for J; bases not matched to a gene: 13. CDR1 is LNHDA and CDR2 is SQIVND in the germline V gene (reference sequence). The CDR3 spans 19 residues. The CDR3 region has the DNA TGTGCCAGTAGTGCCCCGGGACAGGGGGCTATTAGGGGCAATCAGCCCCAGCATTTT. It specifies CASSAPGQGAIRGNQPQHF.

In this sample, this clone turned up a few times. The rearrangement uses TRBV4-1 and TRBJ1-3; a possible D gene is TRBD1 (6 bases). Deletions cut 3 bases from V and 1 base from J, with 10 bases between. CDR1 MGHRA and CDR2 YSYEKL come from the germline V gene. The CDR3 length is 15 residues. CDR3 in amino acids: CASSHQGGSGNTIYF. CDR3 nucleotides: TGCGCCAGCAGCCACCAAGGGGGATCTGGAAACACCATATATTTT.

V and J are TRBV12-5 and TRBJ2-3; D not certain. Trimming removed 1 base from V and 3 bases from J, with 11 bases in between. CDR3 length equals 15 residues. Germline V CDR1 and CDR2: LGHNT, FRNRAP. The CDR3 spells CASGLGSVQTDTQYF. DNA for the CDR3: TGTGCTAGTGGTTTGGGTTCAGTTCAGACAGATACGCAGTATTTT.